The text below deals with one TCR beta chain. The target antigen is unknown. This entry belongs to a study of CXCR3-negative and CXCR3-positive naive CD8 T cells. About the study: The total count of TRB reads reached 110 million to 150 million, and each library contributed about 1.5 +/- 0.3 million.

Triplicates of 300,000 or so cells were sorted from each CD8+ T cell subset. Points from the study as a whole: Comparison of naive cells showed more hydrophobic TRB CDR3s in CXCR3-positive than in CXCR3-negative naive cells. Whereas both naive subsets had comparably high diversity, memory CD8+ cells had much lower diversity. Similar levels of surface CD5 were seen between naive subsets; TCR strength was inferred from TRB CDR3 properties.

CDR3 length: 15 residues. Germline-derived CDR1 and CDR2 are SQVTM and ANQGSEA. The TRB cDNA libraries were prepared by 5' RACE with UMI labels. TCRdb reworked the 5' RACE reads into one entry per CDR3 protein, no DNA. Its listing shows 100,000 or so distinct CDR3 sequences. This TCR came from a human donor in good health. Some clones in this sample may be carry-over from other donors' samples. The gene calls are TRBV29-1 and TRBJ2-2; TCRdb selects TRBD2, and the lack of DNA leaves this call unchecked. The sample was naive CXCR3+ CD8+ T cells from blood. The subset here: CD45RO-CCR7+CD27+CD95- naive CD8+ T cells expressing CXCR3 (TNR3+). CDR3 region: CSVEADEGRTGELFF.